The T cell receptor beta chain under discussion was sequenced for a study of T cell responses to AZD1222 COVID-19 vaccine. The data were produced by immunoSEQ multiplex PCR, yet TCRdb's version contains in-frame clones alone and is incomplete. The data show around 140,000 clones, roughly nine tenths seen once. This specimen was peripheral blood, taken 28 days after the second AZD1222 dose. The clonotype was recovered from an adult who received the AZD1222 COVID-19 vaccine.

This CDR3 reads CASSYTGGNQPQHF. CDR3 sequence (DNA): TGTGCCAGCAGTTATACAGGGGGTAATCAGCCCCAGCATTTT. The V call is TRBV28, the J call TRBJ1-5, with 8 bases lining up with TRBD1. From germline, CDR1 is MDHEN and CDR2 SYDVKM. This CDR3 is built from 14 residues. Trimming cost V 4 bases and J 4 bases; bases outside gene matches: 3.